Following are 6 T cell receptor beta chains from one sample sequenced in a study of beta chain features in type 1 diabetes. Whole-study findings and limits: In all four CD4+ subsets, TCRB CDR3 length was significantly, moderately reduced in type 1 diabetes.

Expressed TCRB transcripts were sequenced after all isolated RNA was converted to cDNA. Some clones are missing from TCRdb's copy, which holds only in-frame ones; the method was immunoSEQ multiplex PCR. The table has fewer than 300,000 clones, approximately 10% seen once. These TCRs' antigens remain unknown. Sequenced input: naive CD4+ T cells from blood. The receptors originated from a man aged 30-40 years with type 1 diabetes.

The chain joins TRBV18 to TRBJ1-6; possibly TRBD1 for D (5 bases). The germline V and J ends were trimmed by 6 bases and 8 bases, with 14 bases remaining between them. The CDR3 length is 14 residues. Germline V gene sequence: CDR1 KGHSH, CDR2 LQKENI. The CDR3 loop is CASSPTGMDSPLHF. For the CDR3, the DNA is TGTGCCAGCTCGCCTACAGGAATGGATTCACCCCTCCACTTT.

This clone was picked up a small number of times. This rearrangement joins TRBV2 to TRBJ1-5; perhaps TRBD1 as D (5 bases). Per the germline V gene, CDR1 is SNHLY and CDR2 is FYNNEI. The CDR3 covers 13 residues. The V end lost 4 bases, the J end lost 7 bases, and 11 bases lay between the germline ends. The CDR3 DNA sequence: TGTGCCAGCAGTGGAGAAACAGGACAGCCCCAGCATTTT. Translating gives CASSGETGQPQHF. The variable domain in full, completed from reference TRBV2 and TRBJ1-5, reads EPEVTQTPSHQVTQMGQEVILRCVPISNHLYFYWYRQILGQKVEFLVSFYNNEISEKSEIFDDQFSVERPDGSNFTLKIRSTKLEDSAMYFCASSGETGQPQHFGDGTRLSIL.

The V gene is TRBV5-1, the J gene TRBJ1-4; TRBD1 aligns across 7 bases. This CDR3 spans 13 amino acids. Germline CDR1 and CDR2: SGHRS and YFSETQ. V lost 3 bases and J lost 8; bases outside the gene matches: 4. CDR3 residues: CASSSGTEEKLFF. CDR3 bases: TGCGCCAGCAGCTCGGGGACAGAGGAAAAACTGTTTTTT.

This clone occurred once. The chain couples TRBV6-5 to TRBJ1-2; TRBD1 aligns across 7 bases. CDR3 length equals 13 residues. The V and J ends lost 7 bases and 6 bases, in that order; junction bases with no gene match: 8. Per germline, CDR1 MNHEY and CDR2 SVGAGI. This chain's CDR3 is CASTKTGYDGYTF. As DNA, the CDR3 is TGTGCCAGCACCAAGACAGGGTACGATGGCTACACCTTC.

The V gene is TRBV6-1, the J gene TRBJ2-3; the match to TRBD2 covers 8 bases. Germline loops: CDR1 MNHNS, CDR2 SASEGT. There are 13 residues in the CDR3. V was clipped by 11 bases and J by 1 base; unmatched bases: 5. For the CDR3, the DNA is TGTGCCGCCAGCGGGGGACGCACAGATACGCAGTATTTT. Translated, it gives CAASGGRTDTQYF.

On this clone itself: Within the sample, other DNA sequences also encode this same CDR3. The chain couples TRBV5-1 to TRBJ2-5, with 7 bases identical to TRBD1. The CDR3 is made up of 14 amino acids. Germline V gene sequence: CDR1 SGHRS, CDR2 YFSETQ. V shed 4 bases, J shed 1 base, and the junction held 4 bases outside the gene matches. The CDR3 region is CASSPRTGQETQYF. The CDR3 DNA follows: TGCGCCAGCAGCCCACGGACAGGCCAAGAGACCCAGTACTTC.